Described below is a single T cell receptor beta chain sequence and its context. The sample is drawn from a study of shared clonotypes between healthy human individuals. Using immunoSEQ multiplex PCR, the repertoire was profiled, and TCRdb retains in-frame clones only, with some absent. The repertoire consists of 2.3 million or so clones, with more than 85% occurring once and the leading ten covering around 0.4%. CDR1 and CDR2 (germline): SGHAT, FQNNGV. CDR3 size: 14 residues. V gave up 5 bases and J gave up 1 base, with 11 bases separating them. This clonotype was obtained from a man aged 18 to 30 in good health. Some clones in this sample may be carry-over from other donors' samples. Specimen: naive CD4+ T cells from PBMCs. Indicated subset: CD45RA+ positively selected. The chain employs TRBV11-2 and TRBJ1-1; D gene uncertain. The CDR3 bases are TGTGCCAGCAGCCCAGGCTTGGGGAACACTGAAGCTTTCTTT. Translating it yields CASSPGLGNTEAFF.